This T cell receptor beta chain was sequenced during a study of identical twins. The CDR3 sequence is 15 residues long. V shed 0 bases and J shed 4 bases, with 13 bases lying between them. Germline-derived CDR1 and CDR2 are MGHRA and YSYEKL. MiXCR, run by TCRdb on the 5' RACE reads, gives a single entry per CDR3 protein. This sample has some 260,000 distinct CDR3 sequences; more than 12% occur once, and the top ten carry around 8.9%. This TCR came from a woman in her late teens or twenties in good health. The sequencing sample was made of memory (CD45RO+) T cells sorted from blood. The chain combines TRBV4-1 with TRBJ2-7; D unresolved. The CDR3 sequence is CASSQDPRMEYEQYF. The CDR3 region has the DNA TGCGCCAGCAGCCAAGACCCAAGGATGGAATACGAGCAGTACTTC.